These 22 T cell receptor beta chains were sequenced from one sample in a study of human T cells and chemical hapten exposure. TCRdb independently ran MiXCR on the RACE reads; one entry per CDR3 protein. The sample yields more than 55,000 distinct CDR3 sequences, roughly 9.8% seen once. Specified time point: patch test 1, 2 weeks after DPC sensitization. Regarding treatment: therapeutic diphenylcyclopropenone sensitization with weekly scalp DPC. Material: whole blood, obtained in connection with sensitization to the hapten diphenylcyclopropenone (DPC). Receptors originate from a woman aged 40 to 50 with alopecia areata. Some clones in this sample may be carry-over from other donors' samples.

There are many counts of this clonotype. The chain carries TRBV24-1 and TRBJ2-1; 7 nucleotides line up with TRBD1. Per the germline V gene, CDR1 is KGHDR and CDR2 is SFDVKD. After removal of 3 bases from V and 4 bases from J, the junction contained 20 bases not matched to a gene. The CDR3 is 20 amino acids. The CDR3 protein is CATSDTPSAGGDRRYNEQFF. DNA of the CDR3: TGTGCCACCAGTGATACCCCGTCGGCTGGTGGGGACAGAAGATACAATGAGCAGTTCTTC.

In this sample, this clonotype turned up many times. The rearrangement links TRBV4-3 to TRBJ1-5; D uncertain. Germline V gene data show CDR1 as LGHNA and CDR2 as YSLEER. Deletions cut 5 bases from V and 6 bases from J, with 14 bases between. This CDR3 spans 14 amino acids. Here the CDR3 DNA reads TGCGCCAGCAGCGAGTCACGGGCGGGTCAGCCCCAGCATTTT. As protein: CASSESRAGQPQHF.

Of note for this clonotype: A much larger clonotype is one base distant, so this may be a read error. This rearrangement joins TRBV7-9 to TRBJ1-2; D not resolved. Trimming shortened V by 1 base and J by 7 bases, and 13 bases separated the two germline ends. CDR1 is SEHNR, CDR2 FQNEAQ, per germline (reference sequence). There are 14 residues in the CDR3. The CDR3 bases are TGTGCCAGCAGCTTAGACGGCAGTTCGGTTGGCTACACCTTC. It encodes CASSLDGSSVGYTF.

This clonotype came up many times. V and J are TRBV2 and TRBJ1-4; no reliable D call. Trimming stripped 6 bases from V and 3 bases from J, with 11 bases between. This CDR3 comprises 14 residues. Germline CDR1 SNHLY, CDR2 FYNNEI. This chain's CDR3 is CASRVTNSNEKLFF. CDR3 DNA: TGTGCCAGCAGGGTTACAAACTCTAATGAAAAACTGTTTTTT.

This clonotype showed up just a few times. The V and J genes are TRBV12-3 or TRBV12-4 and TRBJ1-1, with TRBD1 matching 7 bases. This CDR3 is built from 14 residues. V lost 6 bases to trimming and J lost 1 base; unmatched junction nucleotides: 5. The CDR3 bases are TGTGCCAGCAGGCCGACAGGGAGGAACACTGAAGCTTTCTTT. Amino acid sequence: CASRPTGRNTEAFF.

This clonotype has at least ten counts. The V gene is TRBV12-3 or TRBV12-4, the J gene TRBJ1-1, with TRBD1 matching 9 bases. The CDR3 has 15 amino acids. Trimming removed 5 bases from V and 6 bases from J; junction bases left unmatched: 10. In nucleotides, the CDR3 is TGTGCCAGCAGTCCGACGACAGGGGGGGCGTCTGAAGCTTTCTTT. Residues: CASSPTTGGASEAFF.

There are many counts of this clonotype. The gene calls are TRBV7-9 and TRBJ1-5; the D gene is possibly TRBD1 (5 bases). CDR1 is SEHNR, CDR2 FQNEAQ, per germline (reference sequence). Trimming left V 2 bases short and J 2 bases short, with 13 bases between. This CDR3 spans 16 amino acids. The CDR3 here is CASSLSGHEGNQPQHF. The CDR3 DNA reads TGTGCCAGCAGCTTATCGGGGCACGAGGGCAATCAGCCCCAGCATTTT.

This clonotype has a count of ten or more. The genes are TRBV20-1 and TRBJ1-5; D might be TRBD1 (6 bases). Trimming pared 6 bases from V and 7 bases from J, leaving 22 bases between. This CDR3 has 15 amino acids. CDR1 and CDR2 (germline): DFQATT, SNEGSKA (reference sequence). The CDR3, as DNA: TGCAGTGCCACTCCCGACGGGGGGGCAGGGCAGCCCCAGCATTTT. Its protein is CSATPDGGAGQPQHF.

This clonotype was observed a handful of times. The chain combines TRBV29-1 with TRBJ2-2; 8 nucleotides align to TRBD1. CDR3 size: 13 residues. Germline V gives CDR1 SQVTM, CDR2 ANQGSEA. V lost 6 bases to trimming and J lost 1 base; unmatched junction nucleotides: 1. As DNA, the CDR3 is TGCAGCGTGGACAGGGAGAACACCGGGGAGCTGTTTTTT. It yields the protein CSVDRENTGELFF.

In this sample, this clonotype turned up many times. CDR3 residues: CASSQDIGPDPQHF. DNA of the CDR3: TGTGCCAGCAGCCAAGATATTGGGCCGGACCCCCAGCATTTT. The V gene is TRBV4-2, the J gene TRBJ1-5; D remains unclear. V gave up 0 bases and J gave up 10 bases, with 13 bases separating them. The CDR3 is made up of 14 amino acids. The V gene's germline CDR1 is LGHNA and CDR2 YNFKEQ.

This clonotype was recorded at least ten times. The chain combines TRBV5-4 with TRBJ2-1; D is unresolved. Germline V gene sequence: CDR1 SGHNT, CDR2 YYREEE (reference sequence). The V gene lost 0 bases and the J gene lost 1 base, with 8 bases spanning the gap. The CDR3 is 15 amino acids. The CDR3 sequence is CASSLGAGSYNEQFF. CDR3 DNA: TGTGCCAGCAGCTTGGGGGCAGGATCCTACAATGAGCAGTTCTTC.

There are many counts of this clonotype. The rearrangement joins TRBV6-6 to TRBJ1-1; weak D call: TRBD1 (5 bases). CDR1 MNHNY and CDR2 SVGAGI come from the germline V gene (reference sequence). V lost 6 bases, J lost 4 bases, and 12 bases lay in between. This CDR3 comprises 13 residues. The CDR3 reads CASSVGLATEAFF. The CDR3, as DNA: TGTGCCAGCAGCGTGGGACTGGCCACTGAAGCTTTCTTT.

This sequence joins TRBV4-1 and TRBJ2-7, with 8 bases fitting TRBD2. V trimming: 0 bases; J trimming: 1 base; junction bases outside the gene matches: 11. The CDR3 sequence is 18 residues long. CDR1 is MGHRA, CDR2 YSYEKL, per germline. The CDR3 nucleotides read TGCGCCAGCAGCCAAGAAAACGATGAGCGGGGGAGATCCTACGAGCAGTACTTC. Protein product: CASSQENDERGRSYEQYF.

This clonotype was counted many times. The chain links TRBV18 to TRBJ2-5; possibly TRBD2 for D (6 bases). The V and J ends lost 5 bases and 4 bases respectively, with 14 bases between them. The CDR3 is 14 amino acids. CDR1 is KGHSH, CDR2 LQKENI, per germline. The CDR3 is CASSRAGGAETQYF. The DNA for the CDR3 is TGTGCCAGCTCAAGGGCAGGAGGGGCAGAGACCCAGTACTTC. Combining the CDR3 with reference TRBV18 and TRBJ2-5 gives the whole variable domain NAGVMQNPRHLVRRRGQEARLRCSPMKGHSHVYWYRQLPEEGLKFMVYLQKENIIDESGMPKERFSAEFPKEGPSILRIQQVVRGDSAAYFCASSRAGGAETQYFGPGTRLLVL.

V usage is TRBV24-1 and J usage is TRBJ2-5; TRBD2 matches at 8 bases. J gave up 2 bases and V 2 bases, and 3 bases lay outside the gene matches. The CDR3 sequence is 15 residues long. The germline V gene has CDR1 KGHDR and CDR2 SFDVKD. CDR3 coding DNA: TGTGCCACCAGTGATTGGGGACTAGGGCAAGAGACCCAGTACTTC. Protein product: CATSDWGLGQETQYF.

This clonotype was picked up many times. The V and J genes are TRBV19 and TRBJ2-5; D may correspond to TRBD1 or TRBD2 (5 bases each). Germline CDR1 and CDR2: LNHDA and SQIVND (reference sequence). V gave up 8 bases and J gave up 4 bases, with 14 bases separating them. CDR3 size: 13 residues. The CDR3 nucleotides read TGTGCCAGTCCCGGGACCCGGCGAGAGACCCAGTACTTC. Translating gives CASPGTRRETQYF.

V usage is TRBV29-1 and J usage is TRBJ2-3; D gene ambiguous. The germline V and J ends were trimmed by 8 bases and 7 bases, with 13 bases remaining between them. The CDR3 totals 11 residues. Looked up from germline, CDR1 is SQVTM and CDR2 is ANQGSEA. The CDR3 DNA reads TGCAGCATCCACGTCCGGAATACGCAGTATTTT. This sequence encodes CSIHVRNTQYF.

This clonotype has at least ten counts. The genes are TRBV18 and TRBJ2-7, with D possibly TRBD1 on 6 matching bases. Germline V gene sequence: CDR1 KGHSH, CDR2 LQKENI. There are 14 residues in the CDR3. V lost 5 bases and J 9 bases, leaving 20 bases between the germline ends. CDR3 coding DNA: TGTGCCAGCTCAGAACCCAGGGACATCTTTATGCAGTACTTC. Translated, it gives CASSEPRDIFMQYF.

CDR3 protein: CASSSRGPGTGELFF. The CDR3 DNA is TGTGCCAGCAGCTCCAGGGGGCCCGGCACCGGGGAGCTGTTTTTT. This chain joins TRBV7-7 and TRBJ2-2, with 8 bases aligning to TRBD1. Germline trimming cut 4 bases from V and 4 bases from J; bases unmatched to any gene: 5. The germline V gene has CDR1 SSHAT and CDR2 FNYEAQ (reference sequence). The length of the CDR3 is 15 residues.

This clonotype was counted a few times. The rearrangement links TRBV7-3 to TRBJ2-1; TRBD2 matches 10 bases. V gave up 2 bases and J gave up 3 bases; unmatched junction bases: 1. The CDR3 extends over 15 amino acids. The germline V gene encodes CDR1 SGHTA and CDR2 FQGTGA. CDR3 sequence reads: CASSLLAGDYNEQFF. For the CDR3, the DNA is TGTGCCAGCAGCTTACTAGCGGGGGACTACAATGAGCAGTTCTTC.

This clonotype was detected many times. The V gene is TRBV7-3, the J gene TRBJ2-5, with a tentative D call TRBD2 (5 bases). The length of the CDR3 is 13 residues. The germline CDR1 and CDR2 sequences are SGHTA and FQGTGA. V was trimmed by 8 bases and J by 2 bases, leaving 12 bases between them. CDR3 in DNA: TGTGCCAGCGCTCGAGGGCAGCAAGAGACCCAGTACTTC. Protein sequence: CASARGQQETQYF.

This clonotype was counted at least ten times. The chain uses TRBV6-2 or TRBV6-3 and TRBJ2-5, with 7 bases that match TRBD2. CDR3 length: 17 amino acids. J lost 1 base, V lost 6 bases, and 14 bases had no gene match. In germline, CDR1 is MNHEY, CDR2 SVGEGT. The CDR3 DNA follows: TGTGCCAGCAGCCAACCCCCATGGGAGGGTCCCCAAGAGACCCAGTACTTC. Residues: CASSQPPWEGPQETQYF.